This TCR beta chain was recorded in a study of cytomegalovirus exposure and HLA in healthy donors. Germline V gives CDR1 SGHTA, CDR2 FQGNSA. CDR3 length: 13 amino acids. Trimming took 5 bases from V and 6 from J; bases not matched to a gene: 4. The PCR had 60 Vbeta and 13 Jbeta primers. Libraries were prepared by immunoSEQ multiplex PCR; TCRdb keeps only in-frame clonotypes and omits some of them. The data contain around 150,000 clones, 70% to 90% of them seen just once; the ten biggest clones take up about 0.93%. With respect to this clone: The antigen remains undetermined.

Study-wide results and caveats: V- and J-gene trimming of TCR beta was linked (in a later analysis) to a missense DCLRE1C variant. While the bulk of TCR sequences proved rare, some public TCRs turned up in many donors. Later, TCR association rates were found to vary by HLA locus, highest for DRB1 and lowest for HLA-C. Presence/absence analysis assumed near-uniform sequencing depth across donors.

The sample was PBMCs. The receptor was derived from a woman aged 30 to 39 in good health and CMV-seronegative. The chain is built from TRBV7-2 and TRBJ1-1; TRBD1 matches at 9 bases. DNA of the CDR3: TGTGCCAGCAGCCTCGGGACAGGGTCTGAAGCTTTCTTT. It is translated as CASSLGTGSEAFF.